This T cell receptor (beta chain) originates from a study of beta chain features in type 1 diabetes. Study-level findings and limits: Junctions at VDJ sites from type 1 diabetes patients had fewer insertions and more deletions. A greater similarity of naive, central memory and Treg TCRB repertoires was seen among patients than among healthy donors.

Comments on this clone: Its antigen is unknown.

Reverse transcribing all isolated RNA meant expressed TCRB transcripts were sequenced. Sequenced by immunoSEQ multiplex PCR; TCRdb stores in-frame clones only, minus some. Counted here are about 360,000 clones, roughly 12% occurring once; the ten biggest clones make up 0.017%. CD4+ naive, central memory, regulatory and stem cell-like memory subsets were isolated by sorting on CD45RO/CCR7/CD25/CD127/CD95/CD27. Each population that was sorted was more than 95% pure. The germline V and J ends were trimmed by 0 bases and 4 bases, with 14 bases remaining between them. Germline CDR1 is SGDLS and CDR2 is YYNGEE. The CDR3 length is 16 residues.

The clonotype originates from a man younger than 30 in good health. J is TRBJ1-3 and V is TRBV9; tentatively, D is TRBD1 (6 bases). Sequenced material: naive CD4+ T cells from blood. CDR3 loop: CASSVEGGRIGNTIYF. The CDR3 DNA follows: TGTGCCAGCAGCGTAGAGGGGGGGCGCATAGGAAACACCATATATTTT.